The present T cell receptor (beta chain) was sequenced within a study of neurological immune-mediated disorders (dated by TCRdb to about 2019). Some background on the complete study: The study compared peripheral blood TCR-beta repertoires of HTLV-I-associated myelopathy (HAM/TSP) patients, multiple sclerosis patients and healthy controls using UMI-based sequencing. The cohort comprised roughly 69 subjects: roughly 15 HAM/TSP patients, 35 or so multiple sclerosis patients and 20 healthy controls. The approximately 110 TCR-beta libraries included longitudinal samples, technical triplicates and paired sorted CD4+ and CD8+ T-cell subsets alongside PBMC samples.

cDNA was synthesized by template-switch 5'RACE using a primer carrying a 10-nucleotide random unique molecular identifier by which each TCR transcript was tagged. Each sequencing run produced over 160 million TCR-beta sequences covering 15-18 subjects. The RNeasy kit was used for extraction of total RNA. Using the KAPA Real-time Library Amplification kit, TCR-beta VDJ regions were amplified with primers for the TCR constant region and the 5'RACE anchor. A first PCR added sample indexes and Illumina adaptors, after which a second PCR increased the library yield. After purification with Ampure beads, the TCR product of roughly 650 bp was size-selected on a 2% E-gel SizeSelection system. Before pooling, library quality was checked on a Bioanalyzer, concentration was measured with Qubit, and libraries were quantified with the Kapa Library Quantification kit. An Illumina HiSeq 2500 was used to sequence the libraries paired-end at 2 x 150 bp. To increase sequence diversity, roughly 24-31% phiX was spiked into each library pool. Turning to the authors' computational methods: The UMI-based MiGEC pipeline processed quality-filtered reads and removed over 75% of raw TCR sequences during error correction. IMGT germline references were used for alignment of VDJ genes, and clonotypes were defined by a unique CDR3 amino acid sequence together with V-J genes. Clonal expansion, Shannon diversity and CDR3 relatedness (CalcPairwiseDistances, ClusterSamples) were evaluated with VDJtools, and phylogenetic trees were built with CLCbio workbench. Expanded clones were defined as having at least 8 unique UMIs, based on coefficient-of-variation modelling across technical triplicates. The public reads were run again by TCRdb, first through fastp at Q25 and then through MiXCR, and only productive beta chains were kept. Each CDR3 protein appears once, grouped with its most common genes and DNA. TCRdb's processing, not the authors', yielded these V and J calls. This sample lists approximately 77,000 distinct CDR3 sequences; roughly 9.9% were detected once. The ten largest clones take up less than 2% of the sample.

What the study reported, not specific to this receptor: The highest TCR clonal expansion was observed in HAM/TSP patients, whereas the lowest was observed in MS patients, even when compared with healthy controls. Across subjects, expanded clones never shared an identical CDR3 amino acid sequence, which suggests that the TCR-beta repertoires in every group were private.

The healthy controls were volunteers from blood banks in Maryland, USA. For unsorted PBMC libraries, 2 million PBMCs were used after storage in RNAlater at -80 degrees C until RNA extraction. Peripheral blood was subjected to Ficoll-Hypaque density gradient centrifugation to isolate PBMCs, which were then cryopreserved in liquid nitrogen. This clonotype was recorded at least ten times. Its antigen is unknown. One junction end disagrees with the germline gene, perhaps due to a read error. Input material: PBMCs. The clonotype comes from a man aged 45 to 65 in good health.

The CDR3 here reads CATSSGDVSNYGYTF. The DNA is as follows: TGTGCCACCAGCTCGGGGGACGTATCTAACTATGGCTACACCTTC. The sequence links TRBV7-9 to TRBJ1-2; matching of 5 bases hints at TRBD1 as the D gene. The CDR3 has 15 amino acids, counting the end cysteine and phenylalanine. Just the 45-base CDR3 DNA is kept, in frame starting at base 1. CDR1 SEHNR and CDR2 FQNEAQ are derived from the germline V gene (reference sequence). The full variable domain, completed from the reference TRBV7-9 and TRBJ1-2 proteins outside the CDR3, reads DTGVSQNPRHKITKRGQNVTFRCDPISEHNRLYWYRQTLGQGPEFLTYFQNEAQLEKSRLLSDRFSAERPKGSFSTLEIQRTEQGDSAMYLCATSSGDVSNYGYTFGSGTRLTVV.